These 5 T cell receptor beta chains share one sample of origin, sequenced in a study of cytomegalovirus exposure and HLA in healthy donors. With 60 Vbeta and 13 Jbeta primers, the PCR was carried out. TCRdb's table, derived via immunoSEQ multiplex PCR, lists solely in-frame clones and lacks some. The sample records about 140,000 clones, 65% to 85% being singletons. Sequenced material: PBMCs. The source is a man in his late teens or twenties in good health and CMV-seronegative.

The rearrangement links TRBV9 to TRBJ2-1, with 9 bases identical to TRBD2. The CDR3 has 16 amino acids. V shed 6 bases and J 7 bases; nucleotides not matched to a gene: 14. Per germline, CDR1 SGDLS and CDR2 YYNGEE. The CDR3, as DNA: TGTGCCAGCACGGGGGAGCGGGGGGCAGGGAAAAATGAGCAGTTCTTC. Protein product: CASTGERGAGKNEQFF.

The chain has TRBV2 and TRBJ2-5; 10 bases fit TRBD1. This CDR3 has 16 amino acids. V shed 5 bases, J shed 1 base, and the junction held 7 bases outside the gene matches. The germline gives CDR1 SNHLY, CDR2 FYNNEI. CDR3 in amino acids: CASSTTGTGAQETQYF. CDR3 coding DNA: TGTGCCAGCAGTACTACCGGGACAGGGGCCCAAGAGACCCAGTACTTC.

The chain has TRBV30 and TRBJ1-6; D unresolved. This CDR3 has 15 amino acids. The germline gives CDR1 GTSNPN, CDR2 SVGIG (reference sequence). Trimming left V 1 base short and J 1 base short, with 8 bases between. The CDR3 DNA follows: TGTGCCTGGAGTGCAAGAGGGTCCTATAATTCACCCCTCCACTTT. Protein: CAWSARGSYNSPLHF. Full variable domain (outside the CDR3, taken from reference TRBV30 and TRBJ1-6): SQTIHQWPATLVQPVGSPLSLECTVEGTSNPNLYWYRQAAGRGLQLLFYSVGIGQISSEVPQNLSASRPQDRQFILSSKKLLLSDSGFYLCAWSARGSYNSPLHFGNGTRLTVT.

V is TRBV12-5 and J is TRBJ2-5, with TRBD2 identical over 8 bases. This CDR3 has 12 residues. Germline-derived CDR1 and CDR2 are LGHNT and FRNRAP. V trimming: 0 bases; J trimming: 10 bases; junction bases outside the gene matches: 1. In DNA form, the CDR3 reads TGTGCTAGTGGTTTGGTCGGGGGGGACCAGTACTTC. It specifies CASGLVGGDQYF. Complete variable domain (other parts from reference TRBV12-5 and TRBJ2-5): DARVTQTPRHKVTEMGQEVTMRCQPILGHNTVFWYRQTMMQGLELLAYFRNRAPLDDSGMPKDRFSAEMPDATLATLKIQPSEPRDSAVYFCASGLVGGDQYFGPGTRLLVL.

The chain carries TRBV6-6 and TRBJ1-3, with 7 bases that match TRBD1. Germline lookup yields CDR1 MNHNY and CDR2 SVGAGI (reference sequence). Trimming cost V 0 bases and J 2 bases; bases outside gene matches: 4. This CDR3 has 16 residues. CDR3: CASSYSDRAAGNTIYF. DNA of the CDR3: TGTGCCAGCAGTTACTCAGACAGGGCGGCTGGAAACACCATATATTTT.